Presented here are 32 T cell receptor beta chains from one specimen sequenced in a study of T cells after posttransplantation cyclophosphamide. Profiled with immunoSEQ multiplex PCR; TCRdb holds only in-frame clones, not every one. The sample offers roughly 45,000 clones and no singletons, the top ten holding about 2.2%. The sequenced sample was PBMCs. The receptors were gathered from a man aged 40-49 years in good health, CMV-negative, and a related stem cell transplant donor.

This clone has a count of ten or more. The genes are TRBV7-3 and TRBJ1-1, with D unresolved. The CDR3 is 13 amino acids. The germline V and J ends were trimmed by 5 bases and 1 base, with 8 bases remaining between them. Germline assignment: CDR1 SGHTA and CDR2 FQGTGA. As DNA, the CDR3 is TGTGCCAGCAGCCCACAACCGAACACTGAAGCTTTCTTT. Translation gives CASSPQPNTEAFF.

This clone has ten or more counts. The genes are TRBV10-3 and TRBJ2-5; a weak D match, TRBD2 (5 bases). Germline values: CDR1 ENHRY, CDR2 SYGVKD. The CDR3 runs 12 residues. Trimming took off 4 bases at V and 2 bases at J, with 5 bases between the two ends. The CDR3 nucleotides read TGTGCCATCAGTGGCGGGCAAGAGACCCAGTACTTC. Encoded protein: CAISGGQETQYF.

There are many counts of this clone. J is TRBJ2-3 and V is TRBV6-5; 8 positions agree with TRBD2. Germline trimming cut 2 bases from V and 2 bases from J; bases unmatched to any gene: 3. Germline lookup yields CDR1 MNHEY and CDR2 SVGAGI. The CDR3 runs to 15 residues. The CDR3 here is CASSYRGRYTDTQYF. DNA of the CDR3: TGTGCCAGCAGTTACCGCGGGAGGTACACAGATACGCAGTATTTT.

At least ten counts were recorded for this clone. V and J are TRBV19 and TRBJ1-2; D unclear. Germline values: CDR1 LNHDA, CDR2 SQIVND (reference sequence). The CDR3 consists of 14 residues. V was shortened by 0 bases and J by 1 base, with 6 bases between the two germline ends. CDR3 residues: CASSIEVGNYGYTF. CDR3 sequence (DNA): TGTGCCAGTAGTATAGAAGTCGGTAACTATGGCTACACCTTC.

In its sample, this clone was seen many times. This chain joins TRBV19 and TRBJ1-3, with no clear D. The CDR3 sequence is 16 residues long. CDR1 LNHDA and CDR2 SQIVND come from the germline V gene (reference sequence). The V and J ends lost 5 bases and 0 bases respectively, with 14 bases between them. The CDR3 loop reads CASSSRHSISGNTIYF. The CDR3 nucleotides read TGTGCCAGTAGTTCCCGACACTCCATCTCTGGAAACACCATATATTTT.

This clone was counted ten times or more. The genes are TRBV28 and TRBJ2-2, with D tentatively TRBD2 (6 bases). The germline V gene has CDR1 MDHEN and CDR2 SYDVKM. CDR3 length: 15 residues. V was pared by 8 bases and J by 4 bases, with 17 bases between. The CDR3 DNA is TGTGCCAGCGCATGGGGGGTGGATCGCACCGGGGAGCTGTTTTTT. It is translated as CASAWGVDRTGELFF.

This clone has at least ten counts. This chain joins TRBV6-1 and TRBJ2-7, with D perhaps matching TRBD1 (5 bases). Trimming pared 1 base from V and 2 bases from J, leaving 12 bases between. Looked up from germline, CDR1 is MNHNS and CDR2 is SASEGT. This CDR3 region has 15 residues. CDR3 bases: TGTGCCAGCAGTGAAGTGTTAGGGGCCCCCTACGAGCAGTACTTC. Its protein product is CASSEVLGAPYEQYF.

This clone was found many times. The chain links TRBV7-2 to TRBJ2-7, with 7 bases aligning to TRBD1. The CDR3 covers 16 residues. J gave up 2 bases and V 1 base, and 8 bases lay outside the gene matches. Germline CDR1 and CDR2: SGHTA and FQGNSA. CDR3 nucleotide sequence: TGTGCCAGCAGCTTAGTAATTAGGACAGGTACCTACGAGCAGTACTTC. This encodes CASSLVIRTGTYEQYF.

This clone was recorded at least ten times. CDR3 sequence reads: CASSGRAGGADTQYF. In nucleotides, the CDR3 is TGTGCCAGCAGTGGGCGAGCGGGAGGGGCAGATACGCAGTATTTT. V usage is TRBV25-1 and J usage is TRBJ2-3; 10 bases agree with TRBD2. Losses at the gene ends were 4 bases for V and 4 bases for J; bases not matched to a gene: 5. The length of the CDR3 is 15 residues. In germline, CDR1 is MGHDK, CDR2 SYGVNS.

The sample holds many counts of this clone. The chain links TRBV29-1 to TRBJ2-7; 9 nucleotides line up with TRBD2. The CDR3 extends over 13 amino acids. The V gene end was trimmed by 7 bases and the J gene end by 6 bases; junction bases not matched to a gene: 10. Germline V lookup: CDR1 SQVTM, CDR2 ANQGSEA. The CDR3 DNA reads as TGCAGCGCGGAGACTAGCGGTTCATCCGAGCAGTACTTC. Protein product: CSAETSGSSEQYF.

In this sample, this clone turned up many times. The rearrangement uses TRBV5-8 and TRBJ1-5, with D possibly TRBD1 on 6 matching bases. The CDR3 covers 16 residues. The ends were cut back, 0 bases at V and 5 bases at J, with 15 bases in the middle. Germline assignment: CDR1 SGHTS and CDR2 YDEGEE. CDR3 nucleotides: TGTGCCAGCAGCTTGGATTTGGCAGGGGCGGATCAGCCCCAGCATTTT. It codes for CASSLDLAGADQPQHF.

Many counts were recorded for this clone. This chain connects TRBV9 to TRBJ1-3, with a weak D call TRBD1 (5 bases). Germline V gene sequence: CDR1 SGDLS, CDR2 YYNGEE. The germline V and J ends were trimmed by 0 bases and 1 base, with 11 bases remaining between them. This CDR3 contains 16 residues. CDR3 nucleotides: TGTGCCAGCAGCGTAGGGGGGGGGACGTCTGGAAACACCATATATTTT. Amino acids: CASSVGGGTSGNTIYF.

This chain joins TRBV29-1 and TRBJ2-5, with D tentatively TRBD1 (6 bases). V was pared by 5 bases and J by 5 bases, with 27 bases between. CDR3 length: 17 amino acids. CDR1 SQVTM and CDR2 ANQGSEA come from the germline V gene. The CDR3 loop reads CSVITGRGRSDWETQYF. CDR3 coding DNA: TGCAGCGTTATCACAGGCAGGGGAAGGTCGGATTGGGAGACCCAGTACTTC.

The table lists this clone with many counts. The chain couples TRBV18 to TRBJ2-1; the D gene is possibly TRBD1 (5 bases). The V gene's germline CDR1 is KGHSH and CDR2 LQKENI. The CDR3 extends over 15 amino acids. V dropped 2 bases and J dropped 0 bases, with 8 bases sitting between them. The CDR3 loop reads CASSPSQGSYNEQFF. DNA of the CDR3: TGTGCCAGCTCACCAAGCCAGGGCTCCTACAATGAGCAGTTCTTC.

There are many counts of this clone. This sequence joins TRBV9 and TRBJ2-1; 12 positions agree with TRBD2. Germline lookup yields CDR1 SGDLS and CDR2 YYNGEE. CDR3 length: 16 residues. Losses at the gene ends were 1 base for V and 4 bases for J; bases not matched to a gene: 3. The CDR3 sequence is CASSVSGLAGYNEQFF. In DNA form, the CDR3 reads TGTGCCAGCAGCGTAAGCGGACTAGCGGGGTACAATGAGCAGTTCTTC.

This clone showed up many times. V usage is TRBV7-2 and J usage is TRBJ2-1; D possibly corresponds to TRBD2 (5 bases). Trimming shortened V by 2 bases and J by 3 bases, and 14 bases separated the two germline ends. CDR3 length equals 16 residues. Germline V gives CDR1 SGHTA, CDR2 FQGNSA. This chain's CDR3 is CASSLSSFLVYNEQFF. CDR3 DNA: TGTGCCAGCAGCTTATCTAGCTTCCTCGTCTACAATGAGCAGTTCTTC.

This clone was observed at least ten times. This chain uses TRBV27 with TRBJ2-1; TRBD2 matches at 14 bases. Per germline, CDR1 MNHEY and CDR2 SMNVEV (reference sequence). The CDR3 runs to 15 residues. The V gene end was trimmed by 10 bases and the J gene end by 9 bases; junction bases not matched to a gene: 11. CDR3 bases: TGTGCCACCTTGGCGACTAGCGGGAGGGCAGGTGAGCAGTTCTTC. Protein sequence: CATLATSGRAGEQFF.

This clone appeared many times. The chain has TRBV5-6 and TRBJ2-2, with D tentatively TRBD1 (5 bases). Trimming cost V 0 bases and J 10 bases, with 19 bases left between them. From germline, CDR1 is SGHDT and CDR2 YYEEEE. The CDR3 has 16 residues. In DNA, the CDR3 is TGTGCCAGCAGCTTGGTTGGGGCAGGTAATCGTGCGGAGCTGTTTTTT. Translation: CASSLVGAGNRAELFF.

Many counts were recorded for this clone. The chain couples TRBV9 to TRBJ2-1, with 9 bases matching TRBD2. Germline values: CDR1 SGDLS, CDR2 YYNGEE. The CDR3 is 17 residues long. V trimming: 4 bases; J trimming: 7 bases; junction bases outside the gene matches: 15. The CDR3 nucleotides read TGTGCCAGCAGCAATTTTTTAGCGGGAGTGTTATTGAATGAGCAGTTCTTC. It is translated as CASSNFLAGVLLNEQFF.

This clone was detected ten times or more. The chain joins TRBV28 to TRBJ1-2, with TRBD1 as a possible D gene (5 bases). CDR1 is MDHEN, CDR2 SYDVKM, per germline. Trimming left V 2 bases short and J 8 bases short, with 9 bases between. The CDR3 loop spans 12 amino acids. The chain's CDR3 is CASSLRGRGYTF. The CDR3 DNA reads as TGTGCCAGCAGTTTAAGGGGTAGAGGCTACACCTTC.

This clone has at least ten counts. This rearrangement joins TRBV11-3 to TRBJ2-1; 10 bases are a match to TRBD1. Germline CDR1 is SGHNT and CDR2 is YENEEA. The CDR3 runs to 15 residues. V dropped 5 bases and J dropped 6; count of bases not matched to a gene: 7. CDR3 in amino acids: CASSQRDRGLNEQFF. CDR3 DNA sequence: TGTGCCAGCAGCCAACGGGACAGGGGTCTCAATGAGCAGTTCTTC.

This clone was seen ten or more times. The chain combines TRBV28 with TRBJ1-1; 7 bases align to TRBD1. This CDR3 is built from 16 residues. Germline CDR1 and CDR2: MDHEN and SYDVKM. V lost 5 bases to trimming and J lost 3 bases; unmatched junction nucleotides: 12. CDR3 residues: CASSADREVVYTEAFF. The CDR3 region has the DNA TGTGCCAGCAGTGCTGACAGGGAGGTTGTTTACACTGAAGCTTTCTTT.

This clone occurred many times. The CDR3 loop reads CASSIQGAYEQYF. In DNA form, the CDR3 reads TGTGCCAGTAGTATACAGGGGGCCTACGAGCAGTACTTC. The chain combines TRBV19 with TRBJ2-7, with 7 bases lining up with TRBD1. The V segment lost 2 bases and the J segment 2 bases; nucleotides outside the gene matches: 0. Germline V CDR1 and CDR2: LNHDA, SQIVND (reference sequence). This CDR3 contains 13 residues. The whole variable domain, filled in from reference TRBV19 and TRBJ2-7, reads DGGITQSPKYLFRKEGQNVTLSCEQNLNHDAMYWYRQDPGQGLRLIYYSQIVNDFQKGDIAEGYSVSREKKESFPLTVTSAQKNPTAFYLCASSIQGAYEQYFGPGTRLTVT.

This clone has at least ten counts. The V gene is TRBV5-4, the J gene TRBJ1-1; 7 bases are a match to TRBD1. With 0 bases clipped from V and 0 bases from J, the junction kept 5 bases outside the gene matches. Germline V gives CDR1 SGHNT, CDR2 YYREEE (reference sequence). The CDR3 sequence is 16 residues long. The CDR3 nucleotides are TGTGCCAGCAGCTTGGGACAGGGAAGTATGAACACTGAAGCTTTCTTT. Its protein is CASSLGQGSMNTEAFF.

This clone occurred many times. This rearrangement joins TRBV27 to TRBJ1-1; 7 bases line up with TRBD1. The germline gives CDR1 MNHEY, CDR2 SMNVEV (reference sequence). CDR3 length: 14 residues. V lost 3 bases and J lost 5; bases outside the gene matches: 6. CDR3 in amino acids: CASSFNRGGTEAFF. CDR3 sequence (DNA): TGTGCCAGCAGTTTTAACAGGGGAGGAACTGAAGCTTTCTTT.

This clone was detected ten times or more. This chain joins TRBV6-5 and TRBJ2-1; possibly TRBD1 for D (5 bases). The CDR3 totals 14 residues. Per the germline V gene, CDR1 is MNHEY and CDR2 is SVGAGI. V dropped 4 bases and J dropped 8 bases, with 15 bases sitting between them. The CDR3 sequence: CASSSRQSLDEQFF. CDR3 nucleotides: TGTGCCAGCAGTTCTCGACAGAGTTTGGATGAGCAGTTCTTC.

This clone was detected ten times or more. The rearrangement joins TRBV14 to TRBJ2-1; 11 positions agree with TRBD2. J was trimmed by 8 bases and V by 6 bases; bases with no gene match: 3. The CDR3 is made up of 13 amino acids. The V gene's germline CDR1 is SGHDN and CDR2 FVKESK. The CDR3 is CASRGTSGYEQFF. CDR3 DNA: TGTGCCAGCAGGGGGACTAGCGGTTATGAGCAGTTCTTC.

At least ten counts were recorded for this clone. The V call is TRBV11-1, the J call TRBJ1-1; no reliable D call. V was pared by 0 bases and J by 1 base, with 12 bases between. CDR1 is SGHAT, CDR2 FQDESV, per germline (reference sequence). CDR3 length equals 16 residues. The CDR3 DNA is TGTGCCAGCAGCTTAGCTTGGGTCCAGGCGAACACTGAAGCTTTCTTT. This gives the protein CASSLAWVQANTEAFF. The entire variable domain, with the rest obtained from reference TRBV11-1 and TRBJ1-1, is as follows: EAEVAQSPRYKITEKSQAVAFWCDPISGHATLYWYRQILGQGPELLVQFQDESVVDDSQLPKDRFSAERLKGVDSTLKIQPAELGDSAMYLCASSLAWVQANTEAFFGQGTRLTVV.

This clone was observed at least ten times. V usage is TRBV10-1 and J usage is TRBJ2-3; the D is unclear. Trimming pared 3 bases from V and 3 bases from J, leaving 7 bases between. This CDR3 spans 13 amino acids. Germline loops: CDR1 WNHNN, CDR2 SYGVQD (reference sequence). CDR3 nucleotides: TGCGCCAGCAGTGACCCGTTTACAGATACGCAGTATTTT. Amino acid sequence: CASSDPFTDTQYF.

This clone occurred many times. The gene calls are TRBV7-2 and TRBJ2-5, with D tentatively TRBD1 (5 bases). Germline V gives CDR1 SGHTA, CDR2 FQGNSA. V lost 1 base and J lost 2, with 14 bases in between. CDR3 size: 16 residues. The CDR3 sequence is CASSLVGQGGQETQYF. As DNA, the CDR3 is TGTGCCAGCAGCTTAGTGGGGCAGGGTGGGCAAGAGACCCAGTACTTC. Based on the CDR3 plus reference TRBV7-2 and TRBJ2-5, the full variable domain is GAGVSQSPSNKVTEKGKDVELRCDPISGHTALYWYRQSLGQGLEFLIYFQGNSAPDKSGLPSDRFSAERTGGSVSTLTIQRTQQEDSAVYLCASSLVGQGGQETQYFGPGTRLLVL.

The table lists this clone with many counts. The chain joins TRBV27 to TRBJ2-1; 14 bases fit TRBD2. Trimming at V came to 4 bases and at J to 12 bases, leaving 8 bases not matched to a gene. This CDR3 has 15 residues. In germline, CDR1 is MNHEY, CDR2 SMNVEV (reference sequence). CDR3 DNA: TGTGCCAGCAGTTCCCGACTAGCGGGAGGGCTAGTGCAGTTCTTC. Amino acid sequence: CASSSRLAGGLVQFF.

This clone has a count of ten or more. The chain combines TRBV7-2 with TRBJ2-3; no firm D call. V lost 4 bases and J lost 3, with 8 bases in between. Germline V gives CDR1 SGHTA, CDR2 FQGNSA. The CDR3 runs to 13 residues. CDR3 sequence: CASSYVVTDTQYF. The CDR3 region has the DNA TGTGCCAGCAGCTACGTAGTAACAGATACGCAGTATTTT.